The 19 T cell receptor beta chains in this list originate from one sample, sequenced in a study of T cell responses to AZD1222 COVID-19 vaccine. Repertoires were generated with immunoSEQ multiplex PCR, while TCRdb's copy carries only in-frame clones and drops some. The repertoire holds 110,000 to 150,000 clones, with roughly 91% as singletons. Source: peripheral blood, taken on day 0 of AZD1222 vaccination. The receptors shown here come from an adult in good health.

The genes are TRBV7-3 and TRBJ2-3, with 13 bases fitting TRBD2. With V trimmed by 2 bases and J by 5 bases, 10 bases remained unmatched. CDR1 is SGHTA, CDR2 FQGTGA, per germline. CDR3 length equals 18 residues. CDR3 sequence: CASSLRPILAGGRDTQYF. In DNA, the CDR3 is TGTGCCAGCAGCTTACGCCCTATACTAGCGGGGGGGAGAGATACGCAGTATTTT.

The chain has TRBV6-5 and TRBJ2-7, with D possibly matching TRBD2 (5 bases). V lost 6 bases and J lost 4, with 13 bases in between. This CDR3 contains 13 residues. Germline V lookup: CDR1 MNHEY, CDR2 SVGAGI. The CDR3 coding sequence is TGTGCCAGCAGGTCACGGGGAGATTACGAGCAGTACTTC. This translates into CASRSRGDYEQYF.

The J gene is TRBJ1-5, the V gene TRBV4-2; tentatively, D is TRBD1 (5 bases). Trimming removed 1 base at V and 4 bases at J, with 11 bases between. CDR3 length: 15 residues. The V gene's germline CDR1 is LGHNA and CDR2 YNFKEQ. The CDR3 reads CASSQVGPENQPQHF. In DNA form, the CDR3 reads TGTGCCAGCAGCCAAGTGGGACCGGAGAATCAGCCCCAGCATTTT.

This chain uses TRBV19 with TRBJ2-5; 7 nucleotides line up with TRBD2. This CDR3 has 15 residues. Germline-derived CDR1 and CDR2 are LNHDA and SQIVND (reference sequence). The V gene end was trimmed by 2 bases and the J gene end by 10 bases; junction bases not matched to a gene: 13. The DNA for the CDR3 is TGTGCCAGTAGTATATCCGGGACTCACCGCGGGGGCCAGTACTTC. Translation gives CASSISGTHRGGQYF.

The chain combines TRBV6-5 with TRBJ2-7, with D perhaps matching TRBD1 or TRBD2 (5 bases each). Germline V CDR1 and CDR2: MNHEY, SVGAGI. V lost 7 bases and J 6 bases, leaving 7 bases between the germline ends. The CDR3 length is 10 residues. CDR3 nucleotide sequence: TGTGCCAGCATGAGGGGCGAGCAGTACTTC. Protein sequence: CASMRGEQYF.

V gene TRBV6-5 combines with J gene TRBJ2-2; either TRBD1 or TRBD2 may supply D (5 bases each). This CDR3 has 14 amino acids. The V and J ends lost 5 bases and 4 bases respectively, with 11 bases between them. CDR1 and CDR2 from the germline V gene are MNHEY and SVGAGI. The chain's CDR3 is CASSNSGPTGELFF. As DNA, the CDR3 is TGTGCCAGCAGTAATTCGGGACCCACCGGGGAGCTGTTTTTT.

This chain links TRBV28 with TRBJ1-5, with D perhaps matching TRBD1 (5 bases). This CDR3 spans 16 amino acids. Germline V gene data show CDR1 as MDHEN and CDR2 as SYDVKM. V shed 5 bases and J shed 2 bases, with 16 bases lying between them. This CDR3 reads CASSPLGGEGNQPQHF. CDR3 bases: TGTGCCAGCAGTCCCCTGGGGGGGGAGGGCAATCAGCCCCAGCATTTT.

This clone has a single count. The V and J genes are TRBV6-5 and TRBJ2-1; 8 bases fit TRBD1. This CDR3 has 15 amino acids. Germline V gene data show CDR1 as MNHEY and CDR2 as SVGAGI. With 5 bases clipped from V and 5 bases from J, the junction kept 8 bases outside the gene matches. The CDR3 nucleotides are TGTGCCAGCAGTAAGGGGACAGGACTCAACAATGAGCAGTTCTTC. It specifies CASSKGTGLNNEQFF.

The chain joins TRBV5-4 to TRBJ1-4; TRBD1 matches at 8 bases. The CDR3 contains 13 residues. Germline V CDR1 and CDR2: SGHNT, YYREEE (reference sequence). With V trimmed by 10 bases and J by 8 bases, 10 bases remained unmatched. CDR3: CAGYNRGEEKLFF. DNA of the CDR3: TGTGCCGGATATAACAGGGGGGAAGAAAAACTGTTTTTT.

J is TRBJ1-2 and V is TRBV5-4; D not resolved. Germline CDR1 SGHNT, CDR2 YYREEE (reference sequence). The CDR3 totals 16 residues. Trimming cost V 4 bases and J 0 bases, with 16 bases left between them. CDR3 region: CASSPSLNPSNYGYTF. Written as DNA, the CDR3 is TGTGCCAGCAGCCCCTCCCTTAATCCTTCTAACTATGGCTACACCTTC. Looking up the rest from reference TRBV5-4 and TRBJ1-2 gives the full variable domain: ETGVTQSPTHLIKTRGQQVTLRCSSQSGHNTVSWYQQALGQGPQFIFQYYREEENGRGNFPPRFSGLQFPNYSSELNVNALELDDSALYLCASSPSLNPSNYGYTFGSGTRLTVV.

This clone has a single count. The chain uses TRBV7-9 and TRBJ1-1; D unclear. The germline gives CDR1 SEHNR, CDR2 FQNEAQ (reference sequence). Trimming took off 1 base at V and 3 bases at J, with 9 bases between the two ends. The CDR3 totals 14 residues. CDR3 DNA: TGTGCCAGCAGCTTAGGAGGGAGCCACACTGAAGCTTTCTTT. Its translation is CASSLGGSHTEAFF.

The chain employs TRBV5-1 and TRBJ2-5; D not certain. Germline loops: CDR1 SGHRS, CDR2 YFSETQ. The CDR3 runs 14 residues. Trimming shortened V by 0 bases and J by 5 bases, and 11 bases separated the two germline ends. The CDR3 DNA follows: TGCGCCAGCAGCTTGGGGGGTCAGTACGAGACCCAGTACTTC. The encoded protein is CASSLGGQYETQYF.

In DNA form, the CDR3 reads TGTGCCAGCAGCTTTAGCGGGGGGGCCGGAGGTGAGCAGTTCTTC. Amino acid sequence: CASSFSGGAGGEQFF. V gene TRBV27 combines with J gene TRBJ2-1; 11 bases align to TRBD2. Germline CDR1 is MNHEY and CDR2 is SMNVEV (reference sequence). Trimming removed 6 bases from V and 9 bases from J; junction bases left unmatched: 10. The CDR3 has 15 residues.

The CDR3 loop is CASSYSKPHEQFF. CDR3 coding DNA: TGTGCCAGCAGTTACTCCAAACCCCATGAGCAGTTCTTC. This chain joins TRBV6-6 and TRBJ2-1, with unresolved D. The ends were cut back, 0 bases at V and 8 bases at J, with 8 bases in the middle. Germline CDR1 MNHNY, CDR2 SVGAGI (reference sequence). CDR3 length equals 13 residues.

The chain joins TRBV2 to TRBJ1-6; D gene unclear. Germline lookup yields CDR1 SNHLY and CDR2 FYNNEI. This CDR3 is built from 16 residues. Trimming cost V 3 bases and J 0 bases, with 9 bases left between them. CDR3 in amino acids: CASSDSSSSYNSPLHF. CDR3 coding DNA: TGTGCCAGCAGTGACAGTTCCAGCTCCTATAATTCACCCCTCCACTTT.

The chain couples TRBV20-1 to TRBJ2-2; D is unclear. The CDR3 consists of 13 residues. Germline CDR1 and CDR2: DFQATT and SNEGSKA (reference sequence). Trimming cost V 3 bases and J 3 bases, with 8 bases left between them. As DNA, the CDR3 is TGCAGTGCTAGTCGCCGGGACACCGGGGAGCTGTTTTTT. This encodes CSASRRDTGELFF.

This clone was picked up a small number of times. This chain joins TRBV5-6 and TRBJ1-6; D is undetermined. The CDR3 is 14 residues long. Germline V lookup: CDR1 SGHDT, CDR2 YYEEEE. V lost 5 bases and J lost 0, with 6 bases in between. The CDR3: CASRTSSYNSPLHF. The CDR3, as DNA: TGTGCCAGCAGGACGAGCTCCTATAATTCACCCCTCCACTTT.

V usage is TRBV4-3 and J usage is TRBJ2-1, with D possibly matching TRBD1 (7 bases). This CDR3 contains 18 residues. The ends were cut back, 4 bases at V and 8 bases at J, with 27 bases in the middle. Germline CDR1 LGHNA, CDR2 YSLEER. In DNA, the CDR3 is TGCGCCAGCAGCCGGGTCTCTAGCAGGGGGGCAAGTTTCTATGAGCAGTTCTTC. This translates into CASSRVSSRGASFYEQFF.

The chain combines TRBV29-1 with TRBJ2-5; a possible D gene is TRBD1 (6 bases). V was trimmed by 1 base and J by 10 bases, leaving 25 bases between them. This CDR3 spans 16 amino acids. Germline CDR1 and CDR2: SQVTM and ANQGSEA. The CDR3 region is CSVEVRDTSRFGDQYF. CDR3 DNA sequence: TGCAGCGTTGAAGTCCGGGACACTTCCCGCTTTGGAGACCAGTACTTC.